This TCR beta chain was sequenced during a study of circulating CD8 cells and anti-PD-1 response in melanoma. This CDR3 region has 13 residues. Germline assignment: CDR1 LNHDA and CDR2 SQIVND (reference sequence). This clonotype was seen a handful of times. One end of the junction varies from germline; a read error may be responsible. TCR libraries were prepared from roughly 15 ng of total RNA with the QIAseq Immune Repertoire TCR panel. Each CDR3 protein is one row after TCRdb ran MiXCR on the reads. The table includes roughly 1,200 distinct CDR3 sequences, around 6.9% detected once. From live CD3+CD8+TCRalphabeta+ cells, four PD-1 and/or TIGIT subsets were sorted.

The receptor was isolated from a human donor with melanoma. The V gene is TRBV19, the J gene TRBJ2-7, with D uncertain. Sequencing was performed on CD8+ T cells from PBMCs, taken at baseline or after one month of anti-PD-1 therapy (not recorded which). CDR3 sequence (DNA): TGTGCCAGTAGTTCTGAGATACCCGGACGGGCCCAGTTC. It specifies CASSSEIPGRAQF.